Following are 26 T cell receptor beta chains from one sample sequenced in a study of blood T cell repertoires in COVID-19. TCRdb's table, derived via immunoSEQ multiplex PCR, lists solely in-frame clones and lacks some. The sample gives roughly 30,000 clones, 85% of which show up once; roughly 23% is in the top ten. Specimen: peripheral blood. These TCRs come from a human donor in a cohort sampled during active COVID-19.

This clone counts as medium-sized. The J gene is TRBJ1-4, the V gene TRBV7-9; 10 nucleotides line up with TRBD1. The V gene end was trimmed by 1 base and the J gene end by 8 bases; junction bases not matched to a gene: 4. This CDR3 is built from 15 residues. Germline lookup yields CDR1 SEHNR and CDR2 FQNEAQ (reference sequence). DNA for the CDR3: TGTGCCAGCAGCTTAGTCGGGACAGGGGCCGAAAAACTGTTTTTT. Translating it yields CASSLVGTGAEKLFF. Supplemented by reference TRBV7-9 and TRBJ1-4, the full variable domain reads DTGVSQNPRHKITKRGQNVTFRCDPISEHNRLYWYRQTLGQGPEFLTYFQNEAQLEKSRLLSDRFSAERPKGSFSTLEIQRTEQGDSAMYLCASSLVGTGAEKLFFGSGTQLSVL.

This clone turned up a few times. The rearrangement uses TRBV6-2 or TRBV6-3 and TRBJ1-5; a weak D match, TRBD1 (6 bases). The CDR3 consists of 17 residues. Trimming left V 0 bases short and J 0 bases short, with 12 bases between. CDR1 is MNHEY and CDR2 is SVGEGT in the germline V gene. This CDR3 is CASSYSGATYSNQPQHF. In nucleotides, the CDR3 is TGTGCCAGCAGTTACTCGGGGGCCACATATAGCAATCAGCCCCAGCATTTT.

This chain joins TRBV12-5 and TRBJ2-7; the D gene is possibly TRBD1 (5 bases). The V end was cut by 1 base, the J end by 6 bases, with 16 bases between. The CDR3 is made up of 15 amino acids. Germline V lookup: CDR1 LGHNT, CDR2 FRNRAP. CDR3 sequence reads: CASGLGRGGRAEQYF. The CDR3 nucleotides read TGTGCTAGTGGTTTGGGTAGGGGCGGTCGAGCCGAGCAGTACTTC.

V and J are TRBV4-1 and TRBJ2-7, with D perhaps TRBD2 (6 bases). Trimming cost V 2 bases and J 2 bases, with 19 bases left between them. Looked up from germline, CDR1 is MGHRA and CDR2 is YSYEKL. CDR3 size: 17 residues. The CDR3 DNA follows: TGCGCCAGCAGCCAAATCGGGATGGAGGGGCCAACCTACGAGCAGTACTTC. Amino acid sequence: CASSQIGMEGPTYEQYF.

This chain connects TRBV19 to TRBJ2-2, with TRBD1 as a possible D gene (5 bases). Trimming removed 7 bases at V and 1 base at J, with 7 bases between. The CDR3 covers 13 residues. Germline CDR1 reads LNHDA; CDR2 reads SQIVND (reference sequence). Here the CDR3 reads CASNDRNTGELFF. The CDR3 DNA reads as TGTGCCAGTAACGACAGGAACACCGGGGAGCTGTTTTTT.

The rearrangement links TRBV13 to TRBJ2-5, with 8 bases that match TRBD1. CDR3 length equals 14 residues. V was clipped by 6 bases and J by 4 bases; unmatched bases: 7. Germline V gene data show CDR1 as PRHDT and CDR2 as FYEKMQ (reference sequence). The CDR3 coding sequence is TGTGCCAGCAGAACCAGGGGGCCGGGAGAGACCCAGTACTTC. It yields the protein CASRTRGPGETQYF.

The chain recombines TRBV19 with TRBJ2-7, with D possibly TRBD2 on 6 matching bases. The germline gives CDR1 LNHDA, CDR2 SQIVND (reference sequence). The CDR3 totals 13 residues. V lost 7 bases, J lost 6 bases, and 16 bases lay in between. CDR3 residues: CASTTEGGSEQYF. The CDR3 DNA sequence: TGTGCCAGTACCACCGAAGGAGGGAGCGAGCAGTACTTC.

This clone was observed a single time. This chain joins TRBV6-6 and TRBJ1-2; 9 bases line up with TRBD1. Germline CDR1 is MNHNY and CDR2 is SVGAGI (reference sequence). The CDR3 extends over 14 amino acids. The V segment lost 5 bases and the J segment 5 bases; nucleotides outside the gene matches: 6. Here the CDR3 reads CASSTTGGGYGYTF. CDR3 bases: TGTGCCAGCAGTACGACAGGGGGTGGGTATGGCTACACCTTC.

The V and J genes are TRBV21-1 and TRBJ2-7; TRBD2 is the table's D call, not checked against the DNA. TRBV21-1 is an annotated pseudogene. The CDR3 has 16 residues. The DNA of the CDR3 is TGTGCCAGCAGCAAAGAAATGAGCCGGTCCGCCAACGAGCAGTACTTC. This encodes CASSKEMSRSANEQYF.

The chain is built from TRBV9 and TRBJ2-6, with 8 bases matching TRBD1. V lost 0 bases, J lost 1 base, and 3 bases stayed unmatched. The CDR3 length is 17 residues. Germline values: CDR1 SGDLS, CDR2 YYNGEE. The CDR3 sequence: CASSVVTGGSGANVLTF. As DNA, the CDR3 is TGTGCCAGCAGCGTAGTCACAGGGGGGTCTGGGGCCAACGTCCTGACTTTC. The complete variable domain, with remaining parts taken from reference TRBV9 and TRBJ2-6, reads DSGVTQTPKHLITATGQRVTLRCSPRSGDLSVYWYQQSLDQGLQFLIQYYNGEERAKGNILERFSAQQFPDLHSELNLSSLELGDSALYFCASSVVTGGSGANVLTFGAGSRLTVL.

This sequence joins TRBV7-6 and TRBJ2-1; TRBD1 might be the D (6 bases). The CDR3 is 13 residues long. The V gene's germline CDR1 is SGHVS and CDR2 FNYEAQ. V was pared by 3 bases and J by 8 bases, with 11 bases between. CDR3 residues: CASSFADSYEQFF. In nucleotides, the CDR3 is TGTGCCAGCAGCTTTGCGGACAGTTATGAGCAGTTCTTC.

The chain couples TRBV14 to TRBJ1-2, with D uncertain. The germline CDR1 and CDR2 sequences are SGHDN and FVKESK. Between the trimmed V and J ends, which lost 5 bases and 8 bases, there was a span of 18 bases. The CDR3 loop spans 14 amino acids. CDR3 in amino acids: CASSKGEGRRGYTF. The CDR3 coding sequence is TGTGCCAGCAGCAAAGGAGAGGGAAGGAGGGGCTACACCTTC.

CDR3 loop: CASSLNRLTSYEQYF. The CDR3 DNA reads as TGTGCCAGCAGCTTGAACAGGTTAACCTCCTACGAGCAGTACTTC. This sequence joins TRBV5-8 and TRBJ2-7; D is possibly TRBD1 (5 bases). Germline CDR1 SGHTS, CDR2 YDEGEE. The CDR3 loop spans 15 amino acids. The germline V and J ends were trimmed by 1 base and 0 bases, with 11 bases remaining between them.

This chain joins TRBV4-2 and TRBJ1-6; maybe TRBD1 (6 bases). CDR1 is LGHNA and CDR2 is YNFKEQ in the germline V gene. The CDR3 loop spans 16 amino acids. V was shortened by 2 bases and J by 0 bases, with 8 bases between the two germline ends. The CDR3 region is CASSQQDSSYNSPLHF. CDR3 DNA: TGTGCCAGCAGCCAACAGGACAGCTCCTATAATTCACCCCTCCACTTT.

This clone was seen once. The chain uses TRBV7-8 and TRBJ2-2; tentatively, D is TRBD1 (5 bases). Germline V gene data show CDR1 as SGHVS and CDR2 as FQNEAQ. The V gene lost 4 bases and the J gene lost 4 bases, with 13 bases spanning the gap. The CDR3 is 15 residues long. In DNA form, the CDR3 reads TGTGCCAGCAGCTCACTACAGGTGCTCACCGGGGAGCTGTTTTTT. Translation gives CASSSLQVLTGELFF.

CDR3: CASSQGYTSTDTQYF. The CDR3 nucleotides read TGTGCCAGCAGCCAGGGCTACACTAGCACAGATACGCAGTATTTT. This sequence joins TRBV14 and TRBJ2-3, with unresolved D. CDR1 and CDR2 from the germline V gene are SGHDN and FVKESK. V lost 3 bases and J lost 0, with 10 bases in between. This CDR3 spans 15 amino acids.

The chain links TRBV29-1 to TRBJ2-1; 10 bases are shared with TRBD1. This CDR3 has 14 residues. The germline CDR1 and CDR2 sequences are SQVTM and ANQGSEA. V lost 3 bases to trimming and J lost 10 bases; unmatched junction nucleotides: 9. The DNA for the CDR3 is TGCAGCGTTGATTTCCGGACAGGGGGACACGAGCAGTTCTTC. Translating gives CSVDFRTGGHEQFF.

The chain is built from TRBV30 and TRBJ1-1; no reliable D call. The CDR3 runs to 13 residues. V dropped 1 base and J dropped 6 bases, with 12 bases sitting between them. Germline V gene sequence: CDR1 GTSNPN, CDR2 SVGIG (reference sequence). The CDR3 DNA sequence: TGTGCCTGGAGTGGGGCAGCCTACTCTGAAGCTTTCTTT. This encodes CAWSGAAYSEAFF.

This chain joins TRBV24-1 and TRBJ2-3; D might be TRBD2 (5 bases). Between the trimmed V and J ends, which lost 4 bases and 2 bases, there was a span of 15 bases. The CDR3 spans 16 residues. The germline V gene encodes CDR1 KGHDR and CDR2 SFDVKD. The CDR3 DNA is TGTGCCACCAGTGAGTGGACTTTAGGTGACACAGATACGCAGTATTTT. This codes for CATSEWTLGDTDTQYF.

In its sample, this clone was seen once. The rearrangement joins TRBV4-3 to TRBJ2-1; unclear D gene. This CDR3 contains 17 residues. Germline V CDR1 and CDR2: LGHNA, YSLEER. Trimming removed 1 base at V and 3 bases at J, with 16 bases between. The CDR3 sequence: CASSQGSGVNVYNEQFF. CDR3 nucleotide sequence: TGCGCCAGCAGCCAAGGCTCCGGTGTCAACGTCTACAATGAGCAGTTCTTC.

The CDR3 spells CASSLGRTYEQYF. The CDR3, as DNA: TGTGCCAGCAGCTTAGGCAGAACCTACGAGCAGTACTTC. The V call is TRBV7-2, the J call TRBJ2-7, with D unclear. V was shortened by 1 base and J by 2 bases, with 6 bases between the two germline ends. Germline values: CDR1 SGHTA, CDR2 FQGNSA. The CDR3 covers 13 residues.

The chain combines TRBV27 with TRBJ2-7, with a weak D call TRBD1 (6 bases). V dropped 5 bases and J dropped 1 base, with 15 bases sitting between them. The CDR3 has 15 residues. Looked up from germline, CDR1 is MNHEY and CDR2 is SMNVEV (reference sequence). CDR3 sequence: CASSGPWQGSYEQYF. In DNA form, the CDR3 reads TGTGCCAGCAGTGGCCCGTGGCAGGGGTCCTACGAGCAGTACTTC.

J is TRBJ1-6 and V is TRBV30, with 9 bases matching TRBD1. CDR3 length equals 10 residues. V gave up 6 bases and J gave up 15 bases; unmatched junction bases: 3. CDR1 and CDR2 (germline): GTSNPN, SVGIG (reference sequence). The CDR3 here is CACSGQGLHF. The CDR3 coding sequence is TGTGCCTGTTCGGGACAGGGCCTCCACTTT. Full variable domain (remainder filled in from reference TRBV30 and TRBJ1-6): SQTIHQWPATLVQPVGSPLSLECTVEGTSNPNLYWYRQAAGRGLQLLFYSVGIGQISSEVPQNLSASRPQDRQFILSSKKLLLSDSGFYLCACSGQGLHFGNGTRLTVT.

The chain is built from TRBV30 and TRBJ1-1, with no clear D. Germline assignment: CDR1 GTSNPN and CDR2 SVGIG (reference sequence). V lost 6 bases, J lost 0 bases, and 5 bases lay in between. CDR3 size: 11 residues. This chain's CDR3 is CACRLNTEAFF. CDR3 coding DNA: TGTGCCTGTCGGTTGAACACTGAAGCTTTCTTT.

This chain connects TRBV9 to TRBJ2-6, with 11 bases fitting TRBD2. CDR1 and CDR2 (germline): SGDLS, YYNGEE. The trim removed 2 bases at V and 1 base at J, leaving 8 bases unmatched. There are 19 residues in the CDR3. CDR3 DNA: TGTGCCAGCAGCGTCCTTACTAGCGGGGGAGAATCTGGGGCCAACGTCCTGACTTTC. Translated: CASSVLTSGGESGANVLTF.

This clone was counted only a few times. This sequence joins TRBV30 and TRBJ1-3; no reliable D call. CDR3 length equals 11 residues. Germline lookup yields CDR1 GTSNPN and CDR2 SVGIG (reference sequence). The V end was cut by 5 bases, the J end by 7 bases, with 9 bases between. CDR3 amino acids: CAWEEGNTIYF. The CDR3 DNA is TGTGCCTGGGAGGAGGGTAACACCATATATTTT.